By frequency in the sample, the clone carrying this TCR beta chain is medium-sized. What it binds is unknown. The entry originates in a study of shared clonotypes between healthy human individuals. General study points: Only blood was sampled; tissue repertoires likely differ. Roughly 5% was the fraction of naive CD4 clonotypes found shared across several donors. Non-shared clonotypes had lower generation probabilities than those shared by all four donors.

Genomic DNA belonging to each subset was distributed in equal measure over several immunoSEQ plates. Generated by immunoSEQ multiplex PCR, the TCRdb table keeps only in-frame clones and is missing some. The sample carries approximately 1.1 million clones, around three quarters recorded once. Sequencing was performed on memory CD4+ T cells from PBMCs. Specified subset: CD45RA-negative fraction. The receptor was derived from a man aged 18-30 years in good health. Some clones in this sample may be carry-over from other donors' samples.

CDR3: CASGRSGILYNEQFF. The DNA for the CDR3 is TGTGCCAGCGGACGTAGCGGAATACTCTACAATGAGCAGTTCTTC. The J gene is TRBJ2-1, the V gene TRBV2; perhaps TRBD2 as D (6 bases). The CDR3 spans 15 residues. Per germline, CDR1 SNHLY and CDR2 FYNNEI. V was clipped by 8 bases and J by 3 bases, with 17 bases between them.